The present TCR beta chain was sequenced within a study of cytomegalovirus exposure and HLA in healthy donors. The wider study: Unique TCRs numbering about 87 million, obtained from HLA-typed donors, made up an early data release. Study-wide findings and caveats: For TCR beta chains, V- and J-gene trimming was later linked to a missense DCLRE1C variant. Sequences of the TCR beta chain were said to predict the HLA-A and HLA-B alleles of most subjects accurately.

Vbeta (60) and Jbeta (13) primers were used in the PCR. Some clones are missing from TCRdb's copy, which holds only in-frame ones; the method was immunoSEQ multiplex PCR. Among 150,000 or so clones, over 75% were seen once, and the ten largest hold approximately 1.2%. This clone showed up just a few times. Its antigen is still unknown. Germline-derived CDR1 and CDR2 are MNHEY and SVGAGI. The junction had 5 bases not matched to a gene; V was cut back by 7 bases and J by 4 bases. The CDR3 is made up of 15 amino acids. V gene TRBV6-5 combines with J gene TRBJ2-1; 12 bases line up with TRBD2. This receptor was identified in a man in his fifties in good health and CMV-seropositive. Sequencing was performed on PBMCs. The CDR3 here is CASTLGLAGYNEQFF. In DNA, the CDR3 is TGTGCCAGCACTCTCGGACTAGCGGGGTACAATGAGCAGTTCTTC.